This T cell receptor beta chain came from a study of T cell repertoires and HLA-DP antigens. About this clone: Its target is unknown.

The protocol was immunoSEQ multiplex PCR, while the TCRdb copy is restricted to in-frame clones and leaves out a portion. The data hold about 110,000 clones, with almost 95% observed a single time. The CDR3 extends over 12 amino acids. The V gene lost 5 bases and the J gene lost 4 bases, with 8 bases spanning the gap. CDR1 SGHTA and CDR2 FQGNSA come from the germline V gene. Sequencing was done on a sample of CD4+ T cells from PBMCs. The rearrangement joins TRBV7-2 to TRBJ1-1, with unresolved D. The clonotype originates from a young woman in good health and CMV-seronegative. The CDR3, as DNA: TGTGCCAGCAGCCGGTTCTTCACTGAAGCTTTCTTT. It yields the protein CASSRFFTEAFF.